This T cell receptor beta chain was found in a study of blood T cell repertoires in COVID-19. Profiled with immunoSEQ multiplex PCR; TCRdb holds only in-frame clones, not every one. The table lists some 120,000 clones, roughly nine tenths of them singletons. Germline V gives CDR1 WNHNN, CDR2 SYGVQD (reference sequence). Trimming stripped 2 bases from V and 0 bases from J, with 10 bases between. This CDR3 comprises 15 residues. Material for sequencing was peripheral blood. The chain employs TRBV10-1 and TRBJ1-2; D not certain. The TCR originated in a human donor with active COVID-19. The donor label of this sample is uncertain. CDR3 in DNA: TGCGCCAGCAGTGAGGGCCACATTACTAACTATGGCTACACCTTC. It specifies CASSEGHITNYGYTF.